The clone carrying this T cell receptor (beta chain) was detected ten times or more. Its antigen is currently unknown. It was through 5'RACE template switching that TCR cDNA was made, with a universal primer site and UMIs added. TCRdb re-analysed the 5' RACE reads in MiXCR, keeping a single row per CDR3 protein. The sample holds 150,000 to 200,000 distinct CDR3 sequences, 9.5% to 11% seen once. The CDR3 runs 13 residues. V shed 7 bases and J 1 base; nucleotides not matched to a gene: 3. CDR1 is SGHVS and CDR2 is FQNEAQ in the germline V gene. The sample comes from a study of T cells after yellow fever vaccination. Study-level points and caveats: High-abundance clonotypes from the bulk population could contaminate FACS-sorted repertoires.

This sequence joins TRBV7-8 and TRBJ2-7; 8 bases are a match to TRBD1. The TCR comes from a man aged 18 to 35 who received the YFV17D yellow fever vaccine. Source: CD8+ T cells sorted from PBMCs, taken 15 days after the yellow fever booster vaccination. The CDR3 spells CASTGGLSYEQYF. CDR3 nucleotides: TGTGCCAGCACAGGGGGCCTATCCTACGAGCAGTACTTC.